This T cell receptor beta chain was recorded in a study of blood T cell repertoires in COVID-19. Across the study: The United States, Italy and Spain provided the acute and convalescent COVID-19 samples. The analysed material was cDNA or gDNA that came from T cells, B-cell-depleted T cells, or PBMCs.

Germline CDR1 and CDR2: MDHEN and SYDVKM. The V end lost 3 bases, the J end lost 1 base, and 7 bases lay between the germline ends. This CDR3 spans 13 amino acids. In the authors' methods: Reference gene primer amplification gave nucleated cell count estimates. Here immunoSEQ multiplex PCR was the method, and the copy in TCRdb shows in-frame clones only, minus some. Clonal size and the V and J genes are those of that table, whereas D and trimming came from the DNA. The sample contains about 97,000 clones, 85% to 90% of which appear only once. This rearrangement joins TRBV28 to TRBJ2-7; tentatively, D is TRBD1 (5 bases). Sequenced: peripheral blood. This receptor was obtained from a human donor in a cohort sampled during active COVID-19. Written as DNA, the CDR3 is TGTGCCAGCAGTTTGCCAGGGTCCTACGAGCAGTACTTC. Protein: CASSLPGSYEQYF.